The 26 T cell receptor beta chains reported below all come from one sample, sequenced in a study of PD-1 blockade in mismatch repair-deficient tumors. TCRdb keeps only in-frame clones here, not all; method: immunoSEQ multiplex PCR. Among fewer than 100,000 clones listed, more than 65% were seen once. This sample comprised peripheral blood, obtained 12 weeks after starting pembrolizumab. Receptor source: an adult with mismatch repair-deficient cancer.

V and J are TRBV4-2 and TRBJ1-4, with TRBD1 matching 7 bases. The CDR3 spans 16 residues. Per germline, CDR1 LGHNA and CDR2 YNFKEQ. V lost 5 bases and J lost 6; bases outside the gene matches: 12. The CDR3: CASSDVGQVDYEKLFF. DNA of the CDR3: TGTGCCAGCAGCGACGTTGGACAGGTGGATTATGAAAAACTGTTTTTT.

This chain connects TRBV7-2 to TRBJ1-1; D remains unclear. Trimming left V 4 bases short and J 4 bases short, with 13 bases between. Germline V CDR1 and CDR2: SGHTA, FQGNSA. The CDR3 has 14 residues. The CDR3, as DNA: TGTGCCAGCAGCTCCGAAGGACGGTTCACTGAAGCTTTCTTT. This codes for CASSSEGRFTEAFF.

The chain recombines TRBV7-3 with TRBJ2-3; D uncertain. Germline V gene sequence: CDR1 SGHTA, CDR2 FQGTGA. V dropped 1 base and J dropped 0 bases, with 14 bases sitting between them. The CDR3 has 17 residues. CDR3 residues: CASSLRSSAASTDTQYF. The CDR3 bases are TGTGCCAGCAGCTTAAGGTCTTCTGCGGCTAGCACAGATACGCAGTATTTT.

This chain connects TRBV11-2 to TRBJ1-2, with a possible D match to TRBD1 (5 bases). The CDR3 sequence is 13 residues long. V lost 5 bases and J lost 8, with 15 bases in between. The germline gives CDR1 SGHAT, CDR2 FQNNGV. The CDR3 region is CASSRTGGTGYTF. The CDR3 DNA sequence: TGTGCCAGCAGCCGTACAGGAGGTACAGGCTACACCTTC. The full variable domain, with the rest looked up from reference TRBV11-2 and TRBJ1-2, is EAGVAQSPRYKIIEKRQSVAFWCNPISGHATLYWYQQILGQGPKLLIQFQNNGVVDDSQLPKDRFSAERLKGVDSTLKIQPAKLEDSAVYLCASSRTGGTGYTFGSGTRLTVV.

The J gene is TRBJ2-1, the V gene TRBV27; 8 nucleotides agree with TRBD2. The CDR3 extends over 15 amino acids. J lost 4 bases, V lost 6 bases, and 8 bases had no gene match. Germline CDR1 and CDR2: MNHEY and SMNVEV (reference sequence). The CDR3 here is CASRSGSWGYNEQFF. The CDR3 DNA reads as TGTGCCAGCAGGAGCGGGAGTTGGGGTTACAATGAGCAGTTCTTC.

This rearrangement joins TRBV6-4 to TRBJ2-3, with D tentatively TRBD1 or TRBD2 (5 bases each). Trimming shortened V by 3 bases and J by 6 bases, and 16 bases separated the two germline ends. This CDR3 has 15 residues. Germline V gives CDR1 MRHNA, CDR2 SNTAGT. The CDR3 sequence is CASSEVWDPQDTQYF. The CDR3 DNA sequence: TGTGCCAGCAGTGAGGTATGGGACCCCCAGGATACGCAGTATTTT.

Regarding this clone: Other DNA sequences in the sample encode the same CDR3. The chain has TRBV30 and TRBJ2-2; perhaps TRBD2 as D (5 bases). This CDR3 contains 14 residues. Between the trimmed V and J ends, which lost 0 bases and 2 bases, there was a span of 7 bases. The V gene's germline CDR1 is GTSNPN and CDR2 SVGIG (reference sequence). Here the CDR3 reads CAWSVGLNTGELFF. The CDR3 nucleotides read TGTGCCTGGAGTGTAGGACTTAACACCGGGGAGCTGTTTTTT.

A few counts support this clone. The rearrangement uses TRBV2 and TRBJ1-1, with D perhaps TRBD1 (5 bases). Trimming left V 3 bases short and J 0 bases short, with 5 bases between. CDR1 is SNHLY, CDR2 FYNNEI, per germline. The CDR3 contains 13 residues. Written as DNA, the CDR3 is TGTGCCAGCAGTGACAGGGTGAACACTGAAGCTTTCTTT. The encoded protein is CASSDRVNTEAFF.

V and J are TRBV6-1 and TRBJ1-5; the D is unclear. Germline V gene data show CDR1 as MNHNS and CDR2 as SASEGT. The CDR3 extends over 13 amino acids. Trimming cost V 4 bases and J 7 bases, with 11 bases left between them. The CDR3 bases are TGTGCCAGCAGTGCCCAGTTTCAACAGCCCCAGCATTTT. Amino acid sequence: CASSAQFQQPQHF.

The gene calls are TRBV11-3 and TRBJ2-7; TRBD2 aligns across 9 bases. Per germline, CDR1 SGHNT and CDR2 YENEEA. Trimming removed 7 bases from V and 9 bases from J; junction bases left unmatched: 16. The CDR3 extends over 15 amino acids. The CDR3 nucleotides read TGTGCCAGCACCCCTCACAAGACTAGCGGATTCGGGCAGTACTTC. This encodes CASTPHKTSGFGQYF.

In its sample, this clone was seen a few times. This rearrangement joins TRBV9 to TRBJ2-7; 7 bases agree with TRBD2. J was trimmed by 0 bases and V by 3 bases; bases with no gene match: 12. CDR1 is SGDLS, CDR2 YYNGEE, per germline. The CDR3 totals 17 residues. CDR3 amino acids: CASSAGPSSGGSYEQYF. The DNA of the CDR3 is TGTGCCAGCAGCGCCGGCCCCTCTAGCGGAGGCTCCTACGAGCAGTACTTC.

This clone turned up a few times. The gene calls are TRBV7-2 and TRBJ2-7; perhaps TRBD2 as D (5 bases). Germline CDR1 is SGHTA and CDR2 is FQGNSA. With 1 base removed from V and 5 bases from J, the gap between germline ends came to 9 bases. The CDR3 consists of 13 residues. The CDR3 DNA reads as TGTGCCAGCAGCTTAGGAGGGTTCCACGAGCAGTACTTC. It specifies CASSLGGFHEQYF.

The chain recombines TRBV2 with TRBJ2-2, with a tentative D call TRBD1 (8 bases). The CDR3 contains 15 residues. Germline loops: CDR1 SNHLY, CDR2 FYNNEI. V dropped 6 bases and J dropped 4 bases, with 15 bases sitting between them. DNA for the CDR3: TGTGCCAGCAGAAAGACAGGGGAGGGCACCGGGGAGCTGTTTTTT. This encodes CASRKTGEGTGELFF.

This clone turned up a few times. The chain carries TRBV18 and TRBJ2-7; 8 bases are a match to TRBD1. This CDR3 spans 14 amino acids. Germline CDR1 KGHSH, CDR2 LQKENI. V shed 3 bases and J 4 bases; nucleotides not matched to a gene: 5. The CDR3 spells CASSPGTGQYEQYF. The CDR3 region has the DNA TGTGCCAGCTCACCCGGGACAGGACAATACGAGCAGTACTTC.

The chain's CDR3 is CATSRGLAGEEEQFF. The CDR3 nucleotides are TGTGCCACCAGCAGAGGACTAGCGGGAGAGGAAGAGCAGTTCTTC. The chain uses TRBV15 and TRBJ2-1, with TRBD2 identical over 12 bases. Trimming at V came to 1 base and at J to 10 bases, leaving 5 bases not matched to a gene. The CDR3 contains 15 residues. Per the germline V gene, CDR1 is LNHNV and CDR2 is YYDKDF (reference sequence).

The rearrangement links TRBV7-9 to TRBJ2-1; D may match TRBD1 or TRBD2 (5 bases each). Germline V lookup: CDR1 SEHNR, CDR2 FQNEAQ (reference sequence). The V gene lost 6 bases and the J gene lost 1 base, with 22 bases spanning the gap. The CDR3 loop spans 18 amino acids. CDR3 DNA sequence: TGTGCCAGCAGGCACGATTCCCGAGGTGGGGGATCCTACAATGAGCAGTTCTTC. It yields the protein CASRHDSRGGGSYNEQFF. Looking up the rest from reference TRBV7-9 and TRBJ2-1 gives the full variable domain: DTGVSQNPRHKITKRGQNVTFRCDPISEHNRLYWYRQTLGQGPEFLTYFQNEAQLEKSRLLSDRFSAERPKGSFSTLEIQRTEQGDSAMYLCASRHDSRGGGSYNEQFFGPGTRLTVL.

The count of this clone is one. This chain uses TRBV5-1 with TRBJ1-1; TRBD1 matches 8 bases. The CDR3 covers 14 residues. V dropped 1 base and J dropped 5; count of bases not matched to a gene: 4. The germline gives CDR1 SGHRS, CDR2 YFSETQ. CDR3 DNA: TGCGCCAGCAGCTTGACAGGGGGAGATACTGAAGCTTTCTTT. Its translation is CASSLTGGDTEAFF.

The J gene is TRBJ2-4, the V gene TRBV11-2; the match to TRBD2 covers 8 bases. The germline CDR1 and CDR2 sequences are SGHAT and FQNNGV. V was clipped by 0 bases and J by 8 bases; unmatched bases: 3. This CDR3 has 14 residues. The CDR3 DNA reads as TGTGCCAGCAGCTTAGAGGCGGGAGGTCACATTCAGTACTTC. It encodes CASSLEAGGHIQYF.

There are a few counts of this clone. For the CDR3, the DNA is TGTGCCAGCAGGTCGAGGTGGGCGGCCGAGTCCCAGCATTTT. As protein: CASRSRWAAESQHF. This chain links TRBV6-5 with TRBJ1-5; D ambiguous. CDR3 length: 14 residues. Germline V gene lookup returns CDR1 MNHEY and CDR2 SVGAGI. V dropped 6 bases and J dropped 11 bases, with 20 bases sitting between them.

CDR3 DNA sequence: TGTGCCAGCAGTGAAACTCGTTTTGGTCAGCCCCAGCATTTT. This sequence encodes CASSETRFGQPQHF. The rearrangement joins TRBV6-5 to TRBJ1-5; D not certain. V dropped 5 bases and J dropped 6 bases, with 14 bases sitting between them. Per the germline V gene, CDR1 is MNHEY and CDR2 is SVGAGI. This CDR3 has 14 amino acids.

The chain employs TRBV5-5 and TRBJ1-1, with no clear D. The V and J ends lost 1 base and 3 bases respectively, with 7 bases between them. Looked up from germline, CDR1 is SGHKS and CDR2 is YYEKEE (reference sequence). The CDR3 is 13 amino acids. This chain's CDR3 is CASSLQRDTEAFF. The CDR3 bases are TGTGCCAGCAGCTTGCAGCGCGACACTGAAGCTTTCTTT.

CDR3 sequence reads: CASSLRGVASDTQYF. CDR3 bases: TGTGCCAGCAGTTTAAGGGGGGTAGCTTCAGATACGCAGTATTTT. The V and J genes are TRBV28 and TRBJ2-3, with D possibly being TRBD1 or TRBD2 (6 bases each). Trimming pared 2 bases from V and 4 bases from J, leaving 13 bases between. The germline V gene has CDR1 MDHEN and CDR2 SYDVKM. CDR3 length: 15 amino acids.

V usage is TRBV29-1 and J usage is TRBJ2-5, with 8 nucleotides matching TRBD1. The germline V gene has CDR1 SQVTM and CDR2 ANQGSEA. The trim removed 7 bases at V and 1 base at J, leaving 11 bases unmatched. The CDR3 covers 15 residues. The DNA of the CDR3 is TGCAGCGGGCGGACAGGGTTTGGTCCCCAAGAGACCCAGTACTTC. Protein: CSGRTGFGPQETQYF.

The gene calls are TRBV9 and TRBJ2-3; 7 nucleotides agree with TRBD2. Germline V gene lookup returns CDR1 SGDLS and CDR2 YYNGEE. Trimming took 4 bases from V and 6 from J; bases not matched to a gene: 14. The CDR3 length is 16 residues. The CDR3 is CASSPSRLAGRDTQYF. The CDR3 nucleotides read TGTGCCAGCAGCCCCAGTCGACTAGCTGGGCGGGATACGCAGTATTTT. The full variable domain, in which reference TRBV9 and TRBJ2-3 provide the parts outside the CDR3, is DSGVTQTPKHLITATGQRVTLRCSPRSGDLSVYWYQQSLDQGLQFLIQYYNGEERAKGNILERFSAQQFPDLHSELNLSSLELGDSALYFCASSPSRLAGRDTQYFGPGTRLTVL.

This clone has a single count. V and J are TRBV10-2 and TRBJ1-1; the D gene is possibly TRBD1 (6 bases). Trimming removed 6 bases from V and 4 bases from J, with 15 bases in between. The CDR3 is 14 amino acids. Germline-derived CDR1 and CDR2 are WSHSY and SAAADI. In nucleotides, the CDR3 is TGCGCCAGCAGGGGGGCCGGCGGTGGCACTGAAGCTTTCTTT. Its protein is CASRGAGGGTEAFF.

This sequence joins TRBV4-2 and TRBJ1-2; D remains unclear. The CDR3 has 17 residues. V lost 0 bases and J lost 1, with 15 bases in between. The germline CDR1 and CDR2 sequences are LGHNA and YNFKEQ. CDR3 residues: CASSQEASTAVNYGYTF. CDR3 coding DNA: TGTGCCAGCAGCCAAGAAGCCAGCACAGCTGTTAACTATGGCTACACCTTC.